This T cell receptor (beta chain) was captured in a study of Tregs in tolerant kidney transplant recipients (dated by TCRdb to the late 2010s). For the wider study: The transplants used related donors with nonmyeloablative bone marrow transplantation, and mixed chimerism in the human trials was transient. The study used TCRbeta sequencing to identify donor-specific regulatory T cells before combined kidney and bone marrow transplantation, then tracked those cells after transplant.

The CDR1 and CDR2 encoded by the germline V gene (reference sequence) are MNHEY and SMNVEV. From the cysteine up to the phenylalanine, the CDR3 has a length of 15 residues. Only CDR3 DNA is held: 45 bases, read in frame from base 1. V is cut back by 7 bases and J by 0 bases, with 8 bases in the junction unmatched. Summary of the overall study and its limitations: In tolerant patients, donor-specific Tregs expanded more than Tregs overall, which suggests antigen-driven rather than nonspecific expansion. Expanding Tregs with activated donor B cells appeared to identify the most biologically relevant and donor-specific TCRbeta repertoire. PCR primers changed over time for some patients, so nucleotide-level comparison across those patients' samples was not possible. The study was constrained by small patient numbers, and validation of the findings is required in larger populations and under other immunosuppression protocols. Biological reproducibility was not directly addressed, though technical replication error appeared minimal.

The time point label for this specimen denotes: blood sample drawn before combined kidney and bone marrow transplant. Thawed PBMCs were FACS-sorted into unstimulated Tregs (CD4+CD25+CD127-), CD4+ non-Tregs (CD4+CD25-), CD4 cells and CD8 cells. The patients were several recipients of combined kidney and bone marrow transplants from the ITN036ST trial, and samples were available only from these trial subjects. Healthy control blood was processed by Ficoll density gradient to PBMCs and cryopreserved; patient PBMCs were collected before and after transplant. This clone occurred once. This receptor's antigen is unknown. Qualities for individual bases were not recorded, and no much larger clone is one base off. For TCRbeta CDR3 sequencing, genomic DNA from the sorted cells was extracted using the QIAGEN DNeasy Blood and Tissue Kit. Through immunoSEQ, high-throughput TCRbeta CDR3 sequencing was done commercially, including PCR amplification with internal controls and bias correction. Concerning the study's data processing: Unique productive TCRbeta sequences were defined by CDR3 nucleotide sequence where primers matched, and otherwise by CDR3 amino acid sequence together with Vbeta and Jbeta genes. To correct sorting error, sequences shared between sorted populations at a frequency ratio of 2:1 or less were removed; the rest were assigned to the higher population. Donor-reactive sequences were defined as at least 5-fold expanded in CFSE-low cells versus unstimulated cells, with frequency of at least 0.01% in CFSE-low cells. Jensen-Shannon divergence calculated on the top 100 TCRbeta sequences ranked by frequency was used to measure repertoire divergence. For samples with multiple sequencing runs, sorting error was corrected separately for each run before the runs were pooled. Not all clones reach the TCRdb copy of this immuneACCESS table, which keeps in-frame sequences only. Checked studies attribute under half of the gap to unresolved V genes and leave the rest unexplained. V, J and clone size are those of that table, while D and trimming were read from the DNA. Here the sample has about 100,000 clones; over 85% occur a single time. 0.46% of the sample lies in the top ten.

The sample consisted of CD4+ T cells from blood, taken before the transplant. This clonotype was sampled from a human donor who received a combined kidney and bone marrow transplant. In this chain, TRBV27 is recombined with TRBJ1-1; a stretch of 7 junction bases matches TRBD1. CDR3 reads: CASILMTGLNTEAFF. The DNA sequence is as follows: TGTGCCAGCATCCTAATGACAGGGCTGAACACTGAAGCTTTCTTT.